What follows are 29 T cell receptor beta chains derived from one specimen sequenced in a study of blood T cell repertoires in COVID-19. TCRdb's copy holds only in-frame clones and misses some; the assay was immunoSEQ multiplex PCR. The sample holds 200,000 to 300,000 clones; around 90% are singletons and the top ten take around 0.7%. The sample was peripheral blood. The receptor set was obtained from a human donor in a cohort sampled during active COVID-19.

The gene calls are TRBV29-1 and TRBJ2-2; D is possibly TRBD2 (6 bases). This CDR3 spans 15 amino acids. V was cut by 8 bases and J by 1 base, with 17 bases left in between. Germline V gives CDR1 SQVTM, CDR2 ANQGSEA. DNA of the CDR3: TGCAGCTCCCGCCGGGGGACGGGGAACACCGGGGAGCTGTTTTTT. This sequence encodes CSSRRGTGNTGELFF.

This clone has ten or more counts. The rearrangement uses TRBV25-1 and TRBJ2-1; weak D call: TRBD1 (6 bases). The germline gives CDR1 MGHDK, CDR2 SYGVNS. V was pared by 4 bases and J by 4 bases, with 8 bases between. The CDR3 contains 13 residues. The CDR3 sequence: CASSGTEYNEQFF. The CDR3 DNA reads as TGTGCCAGCAGTGGGACAGAATACAATGAGCAGTTCTTC.

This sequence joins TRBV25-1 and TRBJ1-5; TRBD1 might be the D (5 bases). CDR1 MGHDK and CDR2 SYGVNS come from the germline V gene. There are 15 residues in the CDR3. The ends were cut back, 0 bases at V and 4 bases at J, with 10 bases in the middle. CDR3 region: CASSEYVTDNQPQHF. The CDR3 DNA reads TGTGCCAGCAGTGAATATGTGACAGATAATCAGCCCCAGCATTTT.

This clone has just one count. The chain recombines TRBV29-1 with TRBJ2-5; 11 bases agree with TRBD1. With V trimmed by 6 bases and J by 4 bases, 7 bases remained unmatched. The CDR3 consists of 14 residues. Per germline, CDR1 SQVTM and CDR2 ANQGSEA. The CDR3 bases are TGCAGCGTCCCCCGGGACAGGGGGGGAGAGACCCAGTACTTC. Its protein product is CSVPRDRGGETQYF.

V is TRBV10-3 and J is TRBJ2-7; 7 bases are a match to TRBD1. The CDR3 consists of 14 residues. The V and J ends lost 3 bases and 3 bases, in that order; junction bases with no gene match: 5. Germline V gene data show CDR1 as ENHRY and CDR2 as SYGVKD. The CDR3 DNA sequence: TGTGCCATCAGTGAAACTACAGGGGACTACGAGCAGTACTTC. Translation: CAISETTGDYEQYF.

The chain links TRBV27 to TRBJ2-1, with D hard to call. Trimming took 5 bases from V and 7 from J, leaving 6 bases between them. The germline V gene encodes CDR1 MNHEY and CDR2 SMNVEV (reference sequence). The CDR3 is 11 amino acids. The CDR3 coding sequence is TGTGCCAGCAGTAAACGGAATGAGCAGTTCTTC. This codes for CASSKRNEQFF.

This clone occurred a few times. The CDR3 DNA is TGTGCCAGCAGTGGGCAGGGCTACACTGAAGCTTTCTTT. Its translation: CASSGQGYTEAFF. This chain joins TRBV2 and TRBJ1-1, with D maybe TRBD1 (5 bases). CDR3 length: 13 amino acids. Trimming left V 4 bases short and J 3 bases short, with 9 bases between. Germline CDR1 is SNHLY and CDR2 is FYNNEI.

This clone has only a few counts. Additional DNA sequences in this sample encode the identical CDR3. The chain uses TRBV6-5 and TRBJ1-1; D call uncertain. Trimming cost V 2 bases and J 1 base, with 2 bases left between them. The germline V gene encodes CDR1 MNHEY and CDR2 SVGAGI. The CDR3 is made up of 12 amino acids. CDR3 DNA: TGTGCCAGCAGTTACCAGAACACTGAAGCTTTCTTT. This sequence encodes CASSYQNTEAFF.

For the CDR3, the DNA is TGTGCCAGTAGTCAACCATCGTACAAATCGCCCACTGAAGCTTTCTTT. Its protein product is CASSQPSYKSPTEAFF. The chain uses TRBV19 and TRBJ1-1; D not certain. Germline CDR1 and CDR2: LNHDA and SQIVND (reference sequence). The length of the CDR3 is 16 residues. V was trimmed by 5 bases and J by 4 bases, leaving 20 bases between them. Full variable domain (remainder filled in from reference TRBV19 and TRBJ1-1): DGGITQSPKYLFRKEGQNVTLSCEQNLNHDAMYWYRQDPGQGLRLIYYSQIVNDFQKGDIAEGYSVSREKKESFPLTVTSAQKNPTAFYLCASSQPSYKSPTEAFFGQGTRLTVV.

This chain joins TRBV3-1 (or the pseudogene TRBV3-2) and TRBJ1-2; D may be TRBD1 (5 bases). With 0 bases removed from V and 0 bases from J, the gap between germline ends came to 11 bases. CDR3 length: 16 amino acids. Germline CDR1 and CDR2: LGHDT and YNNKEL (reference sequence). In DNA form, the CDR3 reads TGTGCCAGCAGCCAAGATGACAGTGTAACTAACTATGGCTACACCTTC. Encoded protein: CASSQDDSVTNYGYTF.

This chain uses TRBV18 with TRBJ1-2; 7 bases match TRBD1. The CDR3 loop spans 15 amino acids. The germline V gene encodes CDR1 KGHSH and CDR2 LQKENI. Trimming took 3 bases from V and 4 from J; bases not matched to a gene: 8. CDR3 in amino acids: CASSPTTGYAYGYTF. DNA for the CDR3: TGTGCCAGCTCACCTACGACAGGGTACGCCTATGGCTACACCTTC.

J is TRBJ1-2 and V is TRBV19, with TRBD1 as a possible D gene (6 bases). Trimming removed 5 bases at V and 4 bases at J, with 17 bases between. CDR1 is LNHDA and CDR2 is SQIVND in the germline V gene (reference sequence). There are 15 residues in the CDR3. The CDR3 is CASSLGFQGSYGYTF. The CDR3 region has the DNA TGTGCCAGTAGTCTCGGGTTTCAGGGGAGCTATGGCTACACCTTC.

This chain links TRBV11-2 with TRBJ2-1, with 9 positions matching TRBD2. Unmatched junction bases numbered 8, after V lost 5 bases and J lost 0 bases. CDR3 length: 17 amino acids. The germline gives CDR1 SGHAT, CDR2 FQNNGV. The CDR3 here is CASSLIAGDFSYNEQFF. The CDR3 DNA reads TGTGCCAGCAGCCTTATAGCGGGAGACTTCTCCTACAATGAGCAGTTCTTC.

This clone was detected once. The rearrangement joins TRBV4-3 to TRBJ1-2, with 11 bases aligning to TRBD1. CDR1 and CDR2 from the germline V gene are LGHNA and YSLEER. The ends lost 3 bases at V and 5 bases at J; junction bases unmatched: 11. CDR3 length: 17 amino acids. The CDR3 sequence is CASSHLDRGRGDYGYTF. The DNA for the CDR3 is TGCGCCAGCAGCCACTTGGACAGGGGGCGCGGGGATTATGGCTACACCTTC.

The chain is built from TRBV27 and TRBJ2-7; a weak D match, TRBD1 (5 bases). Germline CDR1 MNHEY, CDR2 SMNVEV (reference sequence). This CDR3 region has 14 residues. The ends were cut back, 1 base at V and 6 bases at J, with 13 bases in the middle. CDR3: CASSLLWGPVEQYF. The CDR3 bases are TGTGCCAGCAGTTTATTATGGGGCCCCGTCGAGCAGTACTTC.

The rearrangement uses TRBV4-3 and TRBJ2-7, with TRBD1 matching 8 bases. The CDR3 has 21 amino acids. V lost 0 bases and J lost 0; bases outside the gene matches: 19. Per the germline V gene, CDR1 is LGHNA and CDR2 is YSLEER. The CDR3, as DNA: TGCGCCAGCAGCCAAGATTCGGAGACAGGGGATGATGGACTGAGCTCCTACGAGCAGTACTTC. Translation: CASSQDSETGDDGLSSYEQYF.

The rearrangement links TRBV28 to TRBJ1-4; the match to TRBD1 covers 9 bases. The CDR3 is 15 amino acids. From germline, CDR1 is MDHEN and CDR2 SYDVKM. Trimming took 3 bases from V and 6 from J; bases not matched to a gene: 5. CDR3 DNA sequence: TGTGCCAGCAGTTTCGAAGGGACAGGGTATGAAAAACTGTTTTTT. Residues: CASSFEGTGYEKLFF.

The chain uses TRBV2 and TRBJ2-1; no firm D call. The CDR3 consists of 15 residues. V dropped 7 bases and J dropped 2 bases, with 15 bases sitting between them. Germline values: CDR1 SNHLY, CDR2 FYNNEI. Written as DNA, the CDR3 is TGTGCCAGCATTGATATCCGGAGTACCTACAATGAGCAGTTCTTC. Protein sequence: CASIDIRSTYNEQFF.

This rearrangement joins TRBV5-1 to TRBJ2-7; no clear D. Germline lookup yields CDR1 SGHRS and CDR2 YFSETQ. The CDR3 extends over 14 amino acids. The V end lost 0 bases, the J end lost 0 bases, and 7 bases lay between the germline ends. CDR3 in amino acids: CASSLERSSYEQYF. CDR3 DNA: TGCGCCAGCAGCTTGGAACGGAGCTCCTACGAGCAGTACTTC.

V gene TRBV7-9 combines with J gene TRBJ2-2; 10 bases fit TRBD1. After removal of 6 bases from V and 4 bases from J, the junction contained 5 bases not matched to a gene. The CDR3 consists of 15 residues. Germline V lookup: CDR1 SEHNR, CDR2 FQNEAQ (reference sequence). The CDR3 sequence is CASSRQGAATGELFF. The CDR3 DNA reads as TGTGCCAGCAGTAGACAGGGGGCTGCCACCGGGGAGCTGTTTTTT.

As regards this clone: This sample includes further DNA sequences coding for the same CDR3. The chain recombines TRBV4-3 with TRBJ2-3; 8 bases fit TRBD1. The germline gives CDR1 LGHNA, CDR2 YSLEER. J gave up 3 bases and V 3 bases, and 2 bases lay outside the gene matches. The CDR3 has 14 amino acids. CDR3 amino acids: CASSQDRETDTQYF. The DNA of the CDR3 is TGCGCCAGCAGCCAGGACAGGGAGACAGATACGCAGTATTTT.

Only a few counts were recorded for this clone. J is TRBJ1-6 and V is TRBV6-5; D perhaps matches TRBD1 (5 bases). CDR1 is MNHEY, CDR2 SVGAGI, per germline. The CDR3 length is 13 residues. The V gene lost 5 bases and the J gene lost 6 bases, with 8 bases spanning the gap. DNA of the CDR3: TGTGCCAGCAGTAGACAGAGTAATTCACCCCTCCACTTT. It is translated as CASSRQSNSPLHF.

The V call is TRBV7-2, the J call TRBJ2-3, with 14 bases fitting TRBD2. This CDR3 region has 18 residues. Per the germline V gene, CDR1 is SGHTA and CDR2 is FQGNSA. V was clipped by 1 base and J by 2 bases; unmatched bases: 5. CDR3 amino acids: CASSLVGLAGVNTDTQYF. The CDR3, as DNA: TGTGCCAGCAGCTTAGTGGGACTAGCGGGAGTCAACACAGATACGCAGTATTTT.

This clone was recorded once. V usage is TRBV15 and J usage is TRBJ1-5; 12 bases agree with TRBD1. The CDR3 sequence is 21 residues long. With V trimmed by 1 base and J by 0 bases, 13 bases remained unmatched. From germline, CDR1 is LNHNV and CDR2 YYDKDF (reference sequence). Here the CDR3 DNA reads TGTGCCACCAGCAGAGTTTACCGGGGACAGGGGGCGAGTTATAGCAATCAGCCCCAGCATTTT. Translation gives CATSRVYRGQGASYSNQPQHF.

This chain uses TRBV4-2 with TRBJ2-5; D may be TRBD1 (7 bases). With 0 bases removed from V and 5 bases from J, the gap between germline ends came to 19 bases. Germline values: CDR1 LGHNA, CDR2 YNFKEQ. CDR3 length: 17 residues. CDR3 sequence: CASSQEGGGRTRETQYF. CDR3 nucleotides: TGTGCCAGCAGCCAAGAAGGAGGGGGCAGGACCCGGGAGACCCAGTACTTC.

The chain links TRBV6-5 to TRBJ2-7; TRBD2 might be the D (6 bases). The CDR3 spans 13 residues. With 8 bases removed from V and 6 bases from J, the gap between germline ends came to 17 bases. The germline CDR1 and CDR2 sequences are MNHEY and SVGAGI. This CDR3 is CASRVRERPEQYF. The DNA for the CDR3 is TGTGCCAGCCGCGTCCGGGAGAGGCCCGAGCAGTACTTC.

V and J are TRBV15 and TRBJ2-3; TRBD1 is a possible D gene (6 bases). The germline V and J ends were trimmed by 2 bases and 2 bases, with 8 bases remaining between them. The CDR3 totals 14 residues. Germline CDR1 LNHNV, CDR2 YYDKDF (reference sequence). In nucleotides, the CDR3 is TGTGCCACCAGCAGAAGGACAGACACAGATACGCAGTATTTT. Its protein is CATSRRTDTDTQYF. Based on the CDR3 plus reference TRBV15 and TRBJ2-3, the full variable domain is DAMVIQNPRYQVTQFGKPVTLSCSQTLNHNVMYWYQQKSSQAPKLLFHYYDKDFNNEADTPDNFQSRRPNTSFCFLDIRSPGLGDTAMYLCATSRRTDTDTQYFGPGTRLTVL.

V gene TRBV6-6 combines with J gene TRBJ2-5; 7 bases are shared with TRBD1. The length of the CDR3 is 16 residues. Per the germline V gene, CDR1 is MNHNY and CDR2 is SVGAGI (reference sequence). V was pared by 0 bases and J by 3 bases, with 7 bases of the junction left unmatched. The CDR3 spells CASSYSGQQLEETQYF. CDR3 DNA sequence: TGTGCCAGCAGTTACTCGGGACAGCAATTAGAAGAGACCCAGTACTTC.

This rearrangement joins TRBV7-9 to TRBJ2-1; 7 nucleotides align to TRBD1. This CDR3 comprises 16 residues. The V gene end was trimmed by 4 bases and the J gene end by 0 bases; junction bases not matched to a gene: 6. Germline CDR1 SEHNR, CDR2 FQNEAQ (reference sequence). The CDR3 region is CASSSTGESSYNEQFF. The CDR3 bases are TGTGCCAGCAGCTCAACAGGGGAAAGCTCCTACAATGAGCAGTTCTTC.